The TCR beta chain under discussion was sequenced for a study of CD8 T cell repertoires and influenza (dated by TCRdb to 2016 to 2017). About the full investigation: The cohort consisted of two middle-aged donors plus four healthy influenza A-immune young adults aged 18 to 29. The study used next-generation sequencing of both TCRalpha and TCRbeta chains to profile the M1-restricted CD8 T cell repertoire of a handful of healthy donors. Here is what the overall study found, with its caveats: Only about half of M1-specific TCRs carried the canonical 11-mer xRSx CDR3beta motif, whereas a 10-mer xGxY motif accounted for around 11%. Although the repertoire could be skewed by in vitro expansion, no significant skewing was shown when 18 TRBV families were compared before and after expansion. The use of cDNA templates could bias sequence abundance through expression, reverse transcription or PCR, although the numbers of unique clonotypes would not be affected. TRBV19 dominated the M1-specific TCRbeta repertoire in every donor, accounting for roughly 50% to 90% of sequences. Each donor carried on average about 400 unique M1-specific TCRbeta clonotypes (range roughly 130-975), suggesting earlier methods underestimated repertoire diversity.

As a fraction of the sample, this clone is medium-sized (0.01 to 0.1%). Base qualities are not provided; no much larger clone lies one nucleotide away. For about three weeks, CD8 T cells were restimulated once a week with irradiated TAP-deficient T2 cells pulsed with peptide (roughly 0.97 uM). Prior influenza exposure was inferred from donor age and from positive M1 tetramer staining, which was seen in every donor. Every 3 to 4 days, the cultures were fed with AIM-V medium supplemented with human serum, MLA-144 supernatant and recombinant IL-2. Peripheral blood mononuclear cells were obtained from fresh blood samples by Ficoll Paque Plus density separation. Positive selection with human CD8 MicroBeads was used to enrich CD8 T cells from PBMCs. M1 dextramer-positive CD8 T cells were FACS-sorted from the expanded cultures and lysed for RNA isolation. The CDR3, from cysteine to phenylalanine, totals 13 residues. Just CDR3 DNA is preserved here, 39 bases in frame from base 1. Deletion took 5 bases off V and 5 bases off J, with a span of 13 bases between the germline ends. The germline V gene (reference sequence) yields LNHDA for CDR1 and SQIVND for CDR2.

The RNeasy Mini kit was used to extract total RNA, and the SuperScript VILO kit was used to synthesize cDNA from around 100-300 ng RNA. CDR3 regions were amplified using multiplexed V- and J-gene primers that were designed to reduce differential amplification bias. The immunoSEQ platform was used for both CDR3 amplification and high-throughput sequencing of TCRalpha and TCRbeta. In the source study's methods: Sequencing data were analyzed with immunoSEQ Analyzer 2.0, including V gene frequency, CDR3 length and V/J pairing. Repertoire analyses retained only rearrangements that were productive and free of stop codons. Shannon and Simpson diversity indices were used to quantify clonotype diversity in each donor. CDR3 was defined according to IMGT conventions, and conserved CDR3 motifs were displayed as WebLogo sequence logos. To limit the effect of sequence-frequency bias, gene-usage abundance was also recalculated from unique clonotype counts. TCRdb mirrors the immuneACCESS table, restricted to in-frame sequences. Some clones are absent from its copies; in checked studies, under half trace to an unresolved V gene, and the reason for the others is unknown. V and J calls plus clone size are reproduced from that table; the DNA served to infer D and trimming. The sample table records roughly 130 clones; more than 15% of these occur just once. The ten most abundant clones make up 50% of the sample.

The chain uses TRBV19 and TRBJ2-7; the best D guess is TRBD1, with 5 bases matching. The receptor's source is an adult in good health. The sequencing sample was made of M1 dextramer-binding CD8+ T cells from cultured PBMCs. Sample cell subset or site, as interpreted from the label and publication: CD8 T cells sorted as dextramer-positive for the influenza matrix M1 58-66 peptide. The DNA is TGTGCCAGTAGTGCGCGAGCAGGGAACGAGCAGTACTTC. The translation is CASSARAGNEQYF.